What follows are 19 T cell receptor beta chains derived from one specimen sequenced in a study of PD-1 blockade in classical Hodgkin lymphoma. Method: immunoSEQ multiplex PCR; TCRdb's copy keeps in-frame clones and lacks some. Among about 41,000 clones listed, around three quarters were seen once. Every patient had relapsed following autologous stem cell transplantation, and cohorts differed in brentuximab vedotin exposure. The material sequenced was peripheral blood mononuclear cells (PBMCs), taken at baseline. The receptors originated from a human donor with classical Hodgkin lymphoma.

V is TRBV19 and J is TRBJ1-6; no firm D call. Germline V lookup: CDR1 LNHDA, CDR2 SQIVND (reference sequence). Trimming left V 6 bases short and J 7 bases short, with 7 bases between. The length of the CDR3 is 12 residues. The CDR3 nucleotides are TGTGCCAGTAGCATTCCCAATTCACCCCTCCACTTT. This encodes CASSIPNSPLHF.

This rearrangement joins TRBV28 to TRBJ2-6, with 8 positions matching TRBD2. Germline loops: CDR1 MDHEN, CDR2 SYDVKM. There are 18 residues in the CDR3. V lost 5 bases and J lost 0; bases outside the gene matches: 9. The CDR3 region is CASSGAGGSGSGANVLTF. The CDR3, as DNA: TGTGCCAGCAGTGGCGCGGGGGGTTCGGGCTCTGGGGCCAACGTCCTGACTTTC.

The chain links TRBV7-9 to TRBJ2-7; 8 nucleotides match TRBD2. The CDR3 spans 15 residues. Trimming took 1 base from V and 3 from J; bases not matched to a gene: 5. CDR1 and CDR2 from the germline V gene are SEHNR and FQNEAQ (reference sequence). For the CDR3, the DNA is TGTGCCAGCAGCTTAGTCAGCGGGAGAGTCTACGAGCAGTACTTC. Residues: CASSLVSGRVYEQYF.

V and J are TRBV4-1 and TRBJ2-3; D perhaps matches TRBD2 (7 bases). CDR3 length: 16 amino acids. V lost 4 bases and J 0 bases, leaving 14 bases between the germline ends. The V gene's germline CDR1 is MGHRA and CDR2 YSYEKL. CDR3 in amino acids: CASSLTGGQSTDTQYF. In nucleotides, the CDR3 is TGCGCCAGCAGCCTCACCGGGGGGCAAAGCACAGATACGCAGTATTTT.

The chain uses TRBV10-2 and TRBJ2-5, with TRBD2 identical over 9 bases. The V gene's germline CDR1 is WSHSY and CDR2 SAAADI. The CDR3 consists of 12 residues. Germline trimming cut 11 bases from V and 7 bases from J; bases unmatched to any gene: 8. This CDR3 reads CAARGLAVTQYF. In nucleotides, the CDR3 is TGCGCCGCCCGGGGACTAGCCGTGACCCAGTACTTC.

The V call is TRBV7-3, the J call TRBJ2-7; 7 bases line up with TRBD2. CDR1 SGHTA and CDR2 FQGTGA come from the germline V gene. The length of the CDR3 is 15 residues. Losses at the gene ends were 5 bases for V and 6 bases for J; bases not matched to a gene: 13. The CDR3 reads CASSPRLAALPEQYF. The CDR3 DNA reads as TGTGCCAGCAGCCCTCGACTAGCTGCCCTGCCCGAGCAGTACTTC.

Here the CDR3 reads CASSTPARVYEQYF. CDR3 DNA: TGTGCCAGCAGTACACCAGCCAGAGTCTACGAGCAGTACTTC. J is TRBJ2-7 and V is TRBV6-5; D not certain. The CDR3 is 14 residues long. Per the germline V gene, CDR1 is MNHEY and CDR2 is SVGAGI. The V end lost 5 bases, the J end lost 3 bases, and 14 bases lay between the germline ends.

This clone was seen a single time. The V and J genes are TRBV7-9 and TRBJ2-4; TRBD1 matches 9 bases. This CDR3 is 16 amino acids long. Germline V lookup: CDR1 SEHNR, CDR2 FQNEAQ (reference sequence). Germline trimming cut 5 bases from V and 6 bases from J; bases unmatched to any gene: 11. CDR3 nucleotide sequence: TGTGCCAGCAGCCAACCGGGACAGGGTGGAGGAAACATTCAGTACTTC. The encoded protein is CASSQPGQGGGNIQYF.

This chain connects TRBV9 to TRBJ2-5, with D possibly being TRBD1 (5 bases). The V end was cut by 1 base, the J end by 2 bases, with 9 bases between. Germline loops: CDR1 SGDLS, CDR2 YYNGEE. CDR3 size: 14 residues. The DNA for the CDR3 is TGTGCCAGCAGCGTAAGGGGCCTTCAAGAGACCCAGTACTTC. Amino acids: CASSVRGLQETQYF.

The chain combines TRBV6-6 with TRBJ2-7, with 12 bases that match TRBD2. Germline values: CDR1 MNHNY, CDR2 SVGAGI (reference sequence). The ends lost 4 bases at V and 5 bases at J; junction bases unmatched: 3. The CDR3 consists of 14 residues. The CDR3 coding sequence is TGTGCCAGCAGTTCTAGCGGGAGGGCGGACGAGCAGTACTTC. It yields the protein CASSSSGRADEQYF.

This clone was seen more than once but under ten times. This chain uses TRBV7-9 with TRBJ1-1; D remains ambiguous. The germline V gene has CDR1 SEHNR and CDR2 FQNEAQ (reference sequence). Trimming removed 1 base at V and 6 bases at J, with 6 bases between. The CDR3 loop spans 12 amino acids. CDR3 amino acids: CASSLVKPEAFF. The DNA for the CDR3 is TGTGCCAGCAGCTTAGTCAAACCTGAAGCTTTCTTT. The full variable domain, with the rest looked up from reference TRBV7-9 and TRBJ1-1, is DTGVSQNPRHKITKRGQNVTFRCDPISEHNRLYWYRQTLGQGPEFLTYFQNEAQLEKSRLLSDRFSAERPKGSFSTLEIQRTEQGDSAMYLCASSLVKPEAFFGQGTRLTVV.

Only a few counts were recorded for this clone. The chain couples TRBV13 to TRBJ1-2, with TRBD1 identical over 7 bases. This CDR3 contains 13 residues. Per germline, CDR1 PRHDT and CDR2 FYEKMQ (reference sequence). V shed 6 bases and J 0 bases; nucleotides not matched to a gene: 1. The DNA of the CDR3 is TGTGCCAGCAGTGGACAGGCTAACTATGGCTACACCTTC. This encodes CASSGQANYGYTF.

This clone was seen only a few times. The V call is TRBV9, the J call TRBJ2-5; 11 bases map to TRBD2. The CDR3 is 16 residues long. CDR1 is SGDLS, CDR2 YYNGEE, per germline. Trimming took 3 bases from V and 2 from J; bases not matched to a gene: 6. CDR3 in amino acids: CASSERGLAVQETQYF. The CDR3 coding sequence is TGTGCCAGCAGCGAGAGGGGACTAGCGGTGCAAGAGACCCAGTACTTC.

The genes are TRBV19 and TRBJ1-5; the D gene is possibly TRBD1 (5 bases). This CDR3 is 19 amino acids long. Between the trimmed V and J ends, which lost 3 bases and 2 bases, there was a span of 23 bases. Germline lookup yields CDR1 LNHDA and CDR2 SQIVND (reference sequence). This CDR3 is CASSMPRGSKRRRNQPQHF. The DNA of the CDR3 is TGTGCCAGTAGTATGCCTCGGGGCAGCAAGAGAAGACGCAATCAGCCCCAGCATTTT. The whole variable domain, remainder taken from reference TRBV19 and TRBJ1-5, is DGGITQSPKYLFRKEGQNVTLSCEQNLNHDAMYWYRQDPGQGLRLIYYSQIVNDFQKGDIAEGYSVSREKKESFPLTVTSAQKNPTAFYLCASSMPRGSKRRRNQPQHFGDGTRLSIL.

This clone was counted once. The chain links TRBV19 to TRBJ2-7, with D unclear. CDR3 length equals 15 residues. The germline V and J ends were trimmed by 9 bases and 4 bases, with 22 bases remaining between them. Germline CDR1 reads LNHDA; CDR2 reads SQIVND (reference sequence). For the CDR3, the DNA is TGTGCCAGCTCCATGAAACTCGGAACTTCGTACGAGCAGTACTTC. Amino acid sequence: CASSMKLGTSYEQYF.

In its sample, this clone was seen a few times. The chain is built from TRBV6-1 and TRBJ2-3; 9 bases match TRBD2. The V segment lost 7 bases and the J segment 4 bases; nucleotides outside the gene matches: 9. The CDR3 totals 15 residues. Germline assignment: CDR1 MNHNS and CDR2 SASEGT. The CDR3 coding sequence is TGTGCCAGCATCCCTAGCGGGAACAATCCAGATACGCAGTATTTT. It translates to CASIPSGNNPDTQYF.

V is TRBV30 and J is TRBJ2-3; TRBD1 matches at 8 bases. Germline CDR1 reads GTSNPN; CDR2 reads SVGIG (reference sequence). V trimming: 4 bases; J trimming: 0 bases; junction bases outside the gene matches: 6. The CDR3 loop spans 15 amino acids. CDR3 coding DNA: TGTGCCTGGACCCCGACAGGGGTTAGCACAGATACGCAGTATTTT. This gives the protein CAWTPTGVSTDTQYF.

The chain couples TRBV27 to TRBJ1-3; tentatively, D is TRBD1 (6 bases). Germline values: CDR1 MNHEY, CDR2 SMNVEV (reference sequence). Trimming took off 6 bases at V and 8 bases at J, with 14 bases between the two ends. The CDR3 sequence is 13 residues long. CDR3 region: CASSPMGGHTIYF. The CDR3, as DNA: TGTGCCAGCAGCCCGATGGGGGGCCACACCATATATTTT.

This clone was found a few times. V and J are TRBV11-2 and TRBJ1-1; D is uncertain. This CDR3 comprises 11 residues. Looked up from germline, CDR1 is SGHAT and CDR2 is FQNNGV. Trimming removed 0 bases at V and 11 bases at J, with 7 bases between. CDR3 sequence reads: CASSLELSAFF. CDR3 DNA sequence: TGTGCCAGCAGCTTAGAGTTGAGCGCTTTCTTT. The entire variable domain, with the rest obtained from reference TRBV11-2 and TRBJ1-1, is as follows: EAGVAQSPRYKIIEKRQSVAFWCNPISGHATLYWYQQILGQGPKLLIQFQNNGVVDDSQLPKDRFSAERLKGVDSTLKIQPAKLEDSAVYLCASSLELSAFFGQGTRLTVV.